The 12 T cell receptor beta chains in this list originate from one sample, sequenced in a study of shared clonotypes between healthy human individuals. The protocol was immunoSEQ multiplex PCR, while the TCRdb copy is restricted to in-frame clones and leaves out a portion. The data show 450,000 to 550,000 clones, 79% seen once. What was sequenced was PBMCs. These receptors were obtained from a woman aged 40 to 49 in good health. Some clones in this sample may be carry-over from other donors' samples.

The V gene is TRBV11-2, the J gene TRBJ1-1; possibly TRBD1 for D (5 bases). The CDR3 is 15 residues long. The V gene lost 7 bases and the J gene lost 4 bases, with 19 bases spanning the gap. The germline V gene encodes CDR1 SGHAT and CDR2 FQNNGV. The CDR3 DNA sequence: TGTGCCAGCACCAAACACGGAGGGACTAGCACTGAAGCTTTCTTT. As protein: CASTKHGGTSTEAFF.

The J gene is TRBJ2-3, the V gene TRBV19; 14 bases map to TRBD2. The V segment lost 5 bases and the J segment 6 bases; nucleotides outside the gene matches: 16. The germline V gene encodes CDR1 LNHDA and CDR2 SQIVND (reference sequence). This CDR3 comprises 19 residues. The CDR3 loop reads CASSYHLGTSGSVWDTQYF. The CDR3 nucleotides read TGTGCCAGTAGTTATCATCTTGGGACTAGCGGGAGTGTATGGGATACGCAGTATTTT.

The chain employs TRBV19 and TRBJ1-2, with D perhaps matching TRBD1 (6 bases). The CDR3 has 12 amino acids. The V and J ends lost 7 bases and 7 bases respectively, with 13 bases between them. The germline V gene encodes CDR1 LNHDA and CDR2 SQIVND (reference sequence). In DNA form, the CDR3 reads TGTGCCAGTACCACGACAGGCGGTGGCTACACCTTC. Amino acid sequence: CASTTTGGGYTF.

The chain has TRBV2 and TRBJ2-3; perhaps D is TRBD1 or TRBD2 (5 bases each). This CDR3 comprises 16 residues. CDR1 and CDR2 (germline): SNHLY, FYNNEI. With 3 bases removed from V and 1 base from J, the gap between germline ends came to 14 bases. CDR3 coding DNA: TGTGCCAGCAGTGAGCGGCTGGGGGATCGCACAGATACGCAGTATTTT. This codes for CASSERLGDRTDTQYF.

The V and J genes are TRBV2 and TRBJ2-5, with 7 nucleotides matching TRBD2. Germline-derived CDR1 and CDR2 are SNHLY and FYNNEI. The V and J ends lost 4 bases and 2 bases, in that order; junction bases with no gene match: 7. CDR3 size: 15 residues. CDR3 residues: CASSGSGARQETQYF. The DNA of the CDR3 is TGTGCCAGCAGTGGCAGCGGGGCCAGACAAGAGACCCAGTACTTC.

On this clone itself: Other nucleotide sequences from this sample produce the same CDR3. The chain employs TRBV5-1 and TRBJ2-2; D gene ambiguous. The germline V gene has CDR1 SGHRS and CDR2 YFSETQ. V was cut by 0 bases and J by 0 bases, with 6 bases left in between. The CDR3 extends over 15 amino acids. The CDR3 sequence is CASSLAAANTGELFF. CDR3 bases: TGCGCCAGCAGCTTGGCCGCCGCGAACACCGGGGAGCTGTTTTTT.

The chain is built from TRBV7-9 and TRBJ2-2; either TRBD1 or TRBD2 may supply D (5 bases each). The CDR3 consists of 16 residues. The germline V gene encodes CDR1 SEHNR and CDR2 FQNEAQ (reference sequence). V was shortened by 4 bases and J by 0 bases, with 12 bases between the two germline ends. For the CDR3, the DNA is TGTGCCAGCAGCTCGGGACGAGACACGAACACCGGGGAGCTGTTTTTT. Translating gives CASSSGRDTNTGELFF.

The chain employs TRBV10-3 and TRBJ2-2, with TRBD1 identical over 8 bases. With V trimmed by 6 bases and J by 1 base, 4 bases remained unmatched. This CDR3 has 15 amino acids. The V gene's germline CDR1 is ENHRY and CDR2 SYGVKD. CDR3 nucleotide sequence: TGTGCCATCAGGGCCGGGACAGGGAACACCGGGGAGCTGTTTTTT. This sequence encodes CAIRAGTGNTGELFF.

The genes are TRBV7-9 and TRBJ2-3, with 9 bases identical to TRBD2. Germline lookup yields CDR1 SEHNR and CDR2 FQNEAQ (reference sequence). V shed 5 bases, J shed 5 bases, and the junction held 11 bases outside the gene matches. The CDR3 consists of 16 residues. The CDR3 sequence is CASSPASGAWGDTQYF. The CDR3, as DNA: TGTGCCAGCAGCCCTGCTAGCGGGGCTTGGGGAGATACGCAGTATTTT.

This clone occurred once. V is TRBV7-2 and J is TRBJ1-3; D ambiguous. The CDR3 spans 16 residues. CDR1 and CDR2 (germline): SGHTA, FQGNSA. Trimming pared 1 base from V and 1 base from J, leaving 11 bases between. The DNA of the CDR3 is TGTGCCAGCAGCTTAGATTGGGGAGCGTCTGGAAACACCATATATTTT. It is translated as CASSLDWGASGNTIYF.

The chain links TRBV5-5 to TRBJ2-7; the D gene is possibly TRBD2 (6 bases). Trimming stripped 1 base from V and 4 bases from J, with 27 bases between. This CDR3 has 19 amino acids. Germline V gene data show CDR1 as SGHKS and CDR2 as YYEKEE (reference sequence). This CDR3 reads CASSLYGQRWPGESYEQYF. In nucleotides, the CDR3 is TGTGCCAGCAGCTTGTACGGGCAGAGGTGGCCGGGAGAGTCTTACGAGCAGTACTTC.

This CDR3 is CASSLGSADTQYF. The DNA for the CDR3 is TGTGCCAGCAGCTTAGGCAGCGCAGATACGCAGTATTTT. The V gene is TRBV7-3, the J gene TRBJ2-3, with D unresolved. V lost 2 bases, J lost 4 bases, and 7 bases lay in between. The CDR3 contains 13 residues. Germline CDR1 reads SGHTA; CDR2 reads FQGTGA.